This TCR beta chain was recorded in a study of T cells after yellow fever vaccination (dated by TCRdb to about 2019). In terms of the full investigation: Libraries from fractions with low cell numbers were prepared with the SMART-Seq v4 Ultra Low Input RNA kit. Bulk TCR alpha and beta repertoires were sequenced longitudinally to track T-cell clones before and after primary and booster YFV17D yellow fever vaccination. Blood samples were taken at several timepoints before and after primary and secondary immunization, and bulk PBMC replicates and cell subsets were isolated. Two healthy male donors, one aged 18 to 29 and one aged 30 to 40 years, were included in the cohort. Findings and caveats that apply to the study as a whole: After the booster, most of the clones that had expanded following primary vaccination were detected again (around 97% of CD4 and roughly nine tenths of CD8), which suggests that memory was broadly maintained. Only a couple of donors were included in the study, so the extent to which the findings can be generalized is limited. The secondary T-cell response was found to be weaker but faster than the primary response, with a peak reached on day 5 rather than on day 15. A small fraction of clonotypes showed up in both the CD4 and CD8 compartments, probably as a result of convergent recombination. Because abundant contaminating clonotypes from the bulk population could be contained in FACS-sorted repertoires, computational filtering was required.

Including the terminal cysteine and phenylalanine, the CDR3 comprises 15 residues. CDR3 DNA only is kept here, 45 bases in frame from base 1. The CDR1 and CDR2 encoded by the germline V gene are SGHRS and YFSETQ. The junction carries 12 bases between V and J, which are trimmed by 4 bases and 1 base respectively. The treatment or condition label of this sample denotes: live attenuated yellow fever vaccine strain. At every blood-draw timepoint, two biological replicates of bulk PBMCs were collected. A standard Ficoll-Paque protocol was used to isolate PBMCs from peripheral blood. RNA was extracted with TriZol from bulk PBMCs, CD4 and CD8 fractions, and dextramer-positive and dextramer-negative fractions. This clonotype was seen ten or more times. No cognate antigen has been identified for it. The record has no base qualities; no much larger clone is one base away. Sequencing took place on an Illumina NovaSeq 6000. Synthesis of TCR cDNA relied on 5'RACE template switching, a step that introduced a universal primer site along with unique molecular identifiers. cDNA synthesis was primed from both the TCR alpha and TCR beta constant segments. Libraries were amplified in two PCR steps, with sample barcodes and sequencing adapters added in the second step. Sequencing of libraries was performed on Illumina HiSeq 2500 (2x100 bp) or NovaSeq (2x150 bp). The published analysis was carried out like this. MIGEC handled demultiplexing of reads and collapsing into UMI consensus sequences, while MiXCR performed V(D)J alignment. Clonotypes responding to the vaccine were identified with edgeR on replicate PBMC samples, with the criteria of FDR below 0.01 and a log2 fold change above 5 up to day 15. Bulk clonotypes were assigned CD4 or CD8 identity according to which sequenced CD4 or CD8 repertoire held them at higher abundance. TCRdb passed the public sequencing reads through fastp at Q25 and MiXCR, retaining productive beta sequences. Rows are combined by CDR3 protein, so each entry shows the most common genes and DNA. The V and J calls and clone size come from TCRdb's table, not from the authors' own analysis. This sample has 250,000 or so distinct CDR3 sequences in its table, and 3.6% of those were observed once. The top ten clones comprise approximately 18% of the sample.

The source material was PBMCs, sampled 15 days after the yellow fever booster vaccination. The V gene is TRBV5-1 and the J gene is TRBJ1-5, with no D gene named confidently. This clonotype was obtained from a man younger than 30 who received the YFV17D yellow fever vaccine. The base sequence is TGCGCCAGCAGCGCGGGTGTGGGAAGCAATCAGCCCCAGCATTTT. Its translation reads: CASSAGVGSNQPQHF.